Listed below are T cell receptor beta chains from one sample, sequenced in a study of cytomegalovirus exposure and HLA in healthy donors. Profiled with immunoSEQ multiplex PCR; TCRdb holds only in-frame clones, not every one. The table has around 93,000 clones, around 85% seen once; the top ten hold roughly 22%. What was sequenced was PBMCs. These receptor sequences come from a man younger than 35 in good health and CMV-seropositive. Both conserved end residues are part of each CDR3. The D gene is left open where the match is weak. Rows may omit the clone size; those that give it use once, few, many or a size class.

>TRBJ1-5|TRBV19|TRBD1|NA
TGTGCCAGTAGTACGACAGGGGCGTATAATCAGCCCCAGCATTTT
CASSTTGAYNQPQHF
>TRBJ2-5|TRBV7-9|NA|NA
TGTGCCAGCAGCCCGGACGGACTACAAGAGACCCAGTACTTC
CASSPDGLQETQYF
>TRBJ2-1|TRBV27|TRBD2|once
TGTGCCAGCAGTCGAGGGACTAGCGGGAGTAATGAGCAGTTCTTC
CASSRGTSGSNEQFF
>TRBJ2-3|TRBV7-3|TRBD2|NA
TGTGCCAGCAGCCCCTCGGGACTAGTCACAGATACGCAGTATTTT
CASSPSGLVTDTQYF
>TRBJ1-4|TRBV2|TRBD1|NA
TGTGCCAGCACAGGACAGGGGGCTGAAAAACTGTTTTTT
CASTGQGAEKLFF
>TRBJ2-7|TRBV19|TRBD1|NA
TGTGCCAGTAGTATAGACGGACAGGCCTACGAGCAGTACTTC
CASSIDGQAYEQYF
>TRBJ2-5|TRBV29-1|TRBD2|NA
TGCAGCGTTGATTCTAGCGGGCAAGAGACCCAGTACTTC
CSVDSSGQETQYF
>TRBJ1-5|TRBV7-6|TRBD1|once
TGTGCCAGCAGCCCTCCCGGACAGGTCTTCAATCAGCCCCAGCATTTT
CASSPPGQVFNQPQHF
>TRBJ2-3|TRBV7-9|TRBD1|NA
TGTGCCAGCAGCTCCCTGTGGACAGGGAGCACAGATACGCAGTATTTT
CASSSLWTGSTDTQYF
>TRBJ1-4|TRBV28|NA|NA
TGTGCCAGCAGGGGTGGAGGTGGTGAAAAACTGTTTTTT
CASRGGGGEKLFF
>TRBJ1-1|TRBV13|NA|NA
TGTGCCAGCAGCCCTTTACTTCCCCCCTTGTTCTTT
CASSPLLPPLFF
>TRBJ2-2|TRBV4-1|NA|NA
TGCGCCAGCAGCCATCCTTCAGCGTGGGAGCTGTTTTTT
CASSHPSAWELFF
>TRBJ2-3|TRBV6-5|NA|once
TGTGCCAGCAGTTCAGACGGACTCGGGAATACGCAGTATTTT
CASSSDGLGNTQYF
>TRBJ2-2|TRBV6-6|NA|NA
TGTGCCAGCAGCTCGAAAATGGCCACCGGGGAGCTGTTTTTT
CASSSKMATGELFF
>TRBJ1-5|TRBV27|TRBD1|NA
TGTGCCAGCAGTTATTCAGGGGGCGATGGCAATCAGCCCCAGCATTTT
CASSYSGGDGNQPQHF
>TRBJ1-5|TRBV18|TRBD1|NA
TGTGCCAGCTCACCCCGGGACAGGGCGAATCAGCCCCAGCATTTT
CASSPRDRANQPQHF
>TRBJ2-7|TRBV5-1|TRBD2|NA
TGCGCCAGCAGCGGGGGGACTAGCGGGAGCTCCTACGAGCAGTACTTC
CASSGGTSGSSYEQYF
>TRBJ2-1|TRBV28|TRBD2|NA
TGTGCCAGCAGGCCCGGGACTAGCGACTACAATGAGCAGTTCTTC
CASRPGTSDYNEQFF
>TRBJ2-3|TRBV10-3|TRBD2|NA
TGTGCCATCAAGGGACTAGCGGGAGCAGATACGCAGTATTTT
CAIKGLAGADTQYF